This TCR beta chain was obtained from a study of T-cell reconstitution after alpha-beta-depleted transplantation in children. Germline values: CDR1 SGHRS, CDR2 YFSETQ. This CDR3 is 14 amino acids long. Molecular barcoding with unique molecular identifiers was used for the TCRbeta library. TCRdb reprocessed the PCR reads via MiXCR and lists one record per CDR3 protein. This table holds 100,000 to 120,000 distinct CDR3 sequences, 10% found once. This clonotype was observed a few times. Since a much larger clone is just one base distant, this may be a read error. This receptor was obtained from a human donor who donated a stem cell graft to a child with acute lymphoblastic leukemia. J is TRBJ2-4 and V is TRBV5-1; TRBD1 agrees at 8 bases. Material: PBMCs from the stem cell graft donor, obtained from the stem cell graft. This chain's CDR3 is CASSLQGAQNSQYF. The CDR3 DNA is TGCGCCAGCAGCCTTCAGGGGGCGCAAAACAGTCAGTACTTC.